This entry lists 11 T cell receptor beta chains sequenced from one sample in a study of OX40 agonist ivuxolimab in advanced cancers. Using immunoSEQ multiplex PCR, the repertoire was profiled, and TCRdb retains in-frame clones only, with some absent. The sample includes 50,000 or so clones, 80% to 95% of them seen just once. The sample here was CD4+ or CD8+ T cells sorted from blood, taken in a trial of the OX40 agonist ivuxolimab. These receptors originate from an adult with an advanced solid tumor such as melanoma, head and neck, liver or kidney cancer.

About this clone itself: Other DNA sequences within the sample encode an identical CDR3. CDR3 sequence reads: CASSFGRAYEQYF. CDR3 nucleotide sequence: TGTGCCAGCAGTTTCGGGCGGGCCTACGAGCAGTACTTC. V and J are TRBV27 and TRBJ2-7; tentatively, D is TRBD2 (5 bases). This CDR3 region has 13 residues. V gave up 3 bases and J gave up 2 bases, with 8 bases separating them. The germline gives CDR1 MNHEY, CDR2 SMNVEV (reference sequence).

The chain employs TRBV29-1 and TRBJ2-1; no reliable D call. Germline values: CDR1 SQVTM, CDR2 ANQGSEA. The CDR3 loop spans 14 amino acids. Trimming took off 7 bases at V and 10 bases at J, with 23 bases between the two ends. This CDR3 reads CSASFLVGKTEQFF. The CDR3 coding sequence is TGCAGCGCCAGCTTCCTGGTAGGGAAAACCGAGCAGTTCTTC.

This rearrangement joins TRBV19 to TRBJ1-2; no firm D call. The CDR3 sequence is 15 residues long. V was shortened by 5 bases and J by 4 bases, with 17 bases between the two germline ends. Germline CDR1 reads LNHDA; CDR2 reads SQIVND (reference sequence). CDR3 nucleotide sequence: TGTGCCAGTAGTCCAACACATCGGGGAGGCTATGGCTACACCTTC. Translated, it gives CASSPTHRGGYGYTF. The complete variable domain, with remaining parts taken from reference TRBV19 and TRBJ1-2, reads DGGITQSPKYLFRKEGQNVTLSCEQNLNHDAMYWYRQDPGQGLRLIYYSQIVNDFQKGDIAEGYSVSREKKESFPLTVTSAQKNPTAFYLCASSPTHRGGYGYTFGSGTRLTVV.

The rearrangement links TRBV6-6 to TRBJ2-7, with D possibly being TRBD1 or TRBD2 (5 bases each). The V end lost 2 bases, the J end lost 7 bases, and 12 bases lay between the germline ends. The germline V gene has CDR1 MNHNY and CDR2 SVGAGI (reference sequence). The CDR3 loop spans 13 amino acids. The CDR3, as DNA: TGTGCCAGCAGTTACGTGGGACCCAGGGAGCAGTACTTC. Translation: CASSYVGPREQYF.

The chain recombines TRBV9 with TRBJ2-7, with D uncertain. CDR1 is SGDLS and CDR2 is YYNGEE in the germline V gene. Trimming removed 3 bases from V and 6 bases from J, with 7 bases in between. CDR3 length: 11 amino acids. The CDR3 reads CASSGGIEQYF. The CDR3 DNA is TGTGCCAGCAGCGGCGGAATCGAGCAGTACTTC.

The chain has TRBV27 and TRBJ2-7, with unresolved D. The CDR3 loop spans 13 amino acids. Trimming shortened V by 6 bases and J by 3 bases, and 12 bases separated the two germline ends. The germline V gene has CDR1 MNHEY and CDR2 SMNVEV (reference sequence). Here the CDR3 DNA reads TGTGCCAGCAGCCTAGAAGGCAGCTACGAGCAGTACTTC. This translates into CASSLEGSYEQYF.

The rearrangement joins TRBV5-6 to TRBJ1-1; 7 bases fit TRBD1. J was trimmed by 2 bases and V by 1 base; bases with no gene match: 5. CDR3 length equals 15 residues. Germline CDR1 and CDR2: SGHDT and YYEEEE. The CDR3 DNA sequence: TGTGCCAGCAGCTTGAAAGGGACAGCTAACACTGAAGCTTTCTTT. It specifies CASSLKGTANTEAFF.

The chain employs TRBV19 and TRBJ2-7, with D possibly called TRBD1 or TRBD2 (5 bases each). The CDR3 runs to 14 residues. Per the germline V gene, CDR1 is LNHDA and CDR2 is SQIVND (reference sequence). Deletions cut 5 bases from V and 3 bases from J, with 14 bases between. The CDR3 here is CASSGGPGHYEQYF. The CDR3 region has the DNA TGTGCCAGTAGTGGGGGACCCGGGCACTACGAGCAGTACTTC.

V and J are TRBV19 and TRBJ2-1; D remains unclear. The CDR3 consists of 13 residues. The V and J ends lost 4 bases and 4 bases respectively, with 8 bases between them. The V gene's germline CDR1 is LNHDA and CDR2 SQIVND (reference sequence). Here the CDR3 DNA reads TGTGCCAGTAGTACGGCAGTATACAATGAGCAGTTCTTC. It yields the protein CASSTAVYNEQFF.

This chain links TRBV9 with TRBJ2-1; 8 bases are a match to TRBD2. CDR1 and CDR2 (germline): SGDLS, YYNGEE. The length of the CDR3 is 16 residues. J gave up 5 bases and V 3 bases, and 10 bases lay outside the gene matches. The CDR3 reads CASSGGLAGLNNEQFF. CDR3 coding DNA: TGTGCCAGCAGCGGTGGTTTAGCGGGGCTTAACAATGAGCAGTTCTTC.

V usage is TRBV15 and J usage is TRBJ1-1; TRBD1 aligns across 9 bases. Germline V gene sequence: CDR1 LNHNV, CDR2 YYDKDF (reference sequence). J lost 6 bases, V lost 3 bases, and 14 bases had no gene match. The CDR3 is made up of 17 amino acids. The DNA for the CDR3 is TGTGCCACCAGCAGGTTACGGGGGGGACAGGGCCGCCCTGAAGCTTTCTTT. Its protein product is CATSRLRGGQGRPEAFF.